The 7 T cell receptor beta chains below were found in one sample sequenced in a study of T cell responses to AZD1222 COVID-19 vaccine. The data were produced by immunoSEQ multiplex PCR, yet TCRdb's version contains in-frame clones alone and is incomplete. The sample records tens of thousands of clones, approximately 86% being singletons. The sample here was peripheral blood, taken on day 0 of AZD1222 vaccination. The receptors were sampled from an adult in good health.

The chain is built from TRBV10-1 and TRBJ2-3; tentative D call: TRBD2 (6 bases). Trimming took off 2 bases at V and 7 bases at J, with 7 bases between the two ends. Germline V lookup: CDR1 WNHNN, CDR2 SYGVQD (reference sequence). The CDR3 runs to 12 residues. Here the CDR3 DNA reads TGCGCCAGCAGTGAGGGGGGGAATACGCAGTATTTT. Its protein is CASSEGGNTQYF.

The chain is built from TRBV28 and TRBJ2-7; 9 nucleotides match TRBD1. The ends lost 5 bases at V and 3 bases at J; junction bases unmatched: 8. Germline CDR1 and CDR2: MDHEN and SYDVKM. This CDR3 has 15 amino acids. The CDR3: CASSVGQGPIYEQYF. Written as DNA, the CDR3 is TGTGCCAGCAGTGTTGGACAGGGGCCAATCTACGAGCAGTACTTC.

The chain couples TRBV27 to TRBJ2-5, with TRBD2 identical over 9 bases. The CDR3 is 15 residues long. V lost 5 bases and J lost 4; bases outside the gene matches: 8. Germline loops: CDR1 MNHEY, CDR2 SMNVEV (reference sequence). Here the CDR3 reads CASSPWRGGGETQYF. CDR3 sequence (DNA): TGTGCCAGCAGTCCGTGGCGGGGGGGTGGAGAGACCCAGTACTTC.

The V and J genes are TRBV4-3 and TRBJ2-7; D unresolved. This CDR3 spans 13 amino acids. Germline CDR1 is LGHNA and CDR2 is YSLEER. V lost 1 base and J 3 bases, leaving 7 bases between the germline ends. The CDR3, as DNA: TGCGCCAGCAGCCAAGCCGCCAGCTACGAGCAGTACTTC. Amino acid sequence: CASSQAASYEQYF.

V and J are TRBV19 and TRBJ2-1, with 15 bases identical to TRBD2. The J segment lost 7 bases and the V segment lost 4 bases, leaving 11 bases of the junction unmatched. Per germline, CDR1 LNHDA and CDR2 SQIVND (reference sequence). This CDR3 has 18 residues. DNA for the CDR3: TGTGCCAGTAGTAAAGGACTAGCGGGGGGGCAAAGTCAAAATGAGCAGTTCTTC. As protein: CASSKGLAGGQSQNEQFF.

The chain has TRBV15 and TRBJ2-6; D is unclear. The CDR3 is 15 residues long. Germline lookup yields CDR1 LNHNV and CDR2 YYDKDF (reference sequence). Trimming cost V 4 bases and J 0 bases, with 7 bases left between them. The CDR3 region is CATSNGISGANVLTF. The CDR3 nucleotides are TGTGCCACCAGCAACGGAATCTCTGGGGCCAACGTCCTGACTTTC.

This chain joins TRBV7-2 and TRBJ1-6; no definite D call. With 1 base removed from V and 7 bases from J, the gap between germline ends came to 11 bases. The V gene's germline CDR1 is SGHTA and CDR2 FQGNSA. CDR3 length: 15 residues. In nucleotides, the CDR3 is TGTGCCAGCAGCTTAGGTGGCGGGGTGAATTCACCCCTCCACTTT. Translated: CASSLGGGVNSPLHF.